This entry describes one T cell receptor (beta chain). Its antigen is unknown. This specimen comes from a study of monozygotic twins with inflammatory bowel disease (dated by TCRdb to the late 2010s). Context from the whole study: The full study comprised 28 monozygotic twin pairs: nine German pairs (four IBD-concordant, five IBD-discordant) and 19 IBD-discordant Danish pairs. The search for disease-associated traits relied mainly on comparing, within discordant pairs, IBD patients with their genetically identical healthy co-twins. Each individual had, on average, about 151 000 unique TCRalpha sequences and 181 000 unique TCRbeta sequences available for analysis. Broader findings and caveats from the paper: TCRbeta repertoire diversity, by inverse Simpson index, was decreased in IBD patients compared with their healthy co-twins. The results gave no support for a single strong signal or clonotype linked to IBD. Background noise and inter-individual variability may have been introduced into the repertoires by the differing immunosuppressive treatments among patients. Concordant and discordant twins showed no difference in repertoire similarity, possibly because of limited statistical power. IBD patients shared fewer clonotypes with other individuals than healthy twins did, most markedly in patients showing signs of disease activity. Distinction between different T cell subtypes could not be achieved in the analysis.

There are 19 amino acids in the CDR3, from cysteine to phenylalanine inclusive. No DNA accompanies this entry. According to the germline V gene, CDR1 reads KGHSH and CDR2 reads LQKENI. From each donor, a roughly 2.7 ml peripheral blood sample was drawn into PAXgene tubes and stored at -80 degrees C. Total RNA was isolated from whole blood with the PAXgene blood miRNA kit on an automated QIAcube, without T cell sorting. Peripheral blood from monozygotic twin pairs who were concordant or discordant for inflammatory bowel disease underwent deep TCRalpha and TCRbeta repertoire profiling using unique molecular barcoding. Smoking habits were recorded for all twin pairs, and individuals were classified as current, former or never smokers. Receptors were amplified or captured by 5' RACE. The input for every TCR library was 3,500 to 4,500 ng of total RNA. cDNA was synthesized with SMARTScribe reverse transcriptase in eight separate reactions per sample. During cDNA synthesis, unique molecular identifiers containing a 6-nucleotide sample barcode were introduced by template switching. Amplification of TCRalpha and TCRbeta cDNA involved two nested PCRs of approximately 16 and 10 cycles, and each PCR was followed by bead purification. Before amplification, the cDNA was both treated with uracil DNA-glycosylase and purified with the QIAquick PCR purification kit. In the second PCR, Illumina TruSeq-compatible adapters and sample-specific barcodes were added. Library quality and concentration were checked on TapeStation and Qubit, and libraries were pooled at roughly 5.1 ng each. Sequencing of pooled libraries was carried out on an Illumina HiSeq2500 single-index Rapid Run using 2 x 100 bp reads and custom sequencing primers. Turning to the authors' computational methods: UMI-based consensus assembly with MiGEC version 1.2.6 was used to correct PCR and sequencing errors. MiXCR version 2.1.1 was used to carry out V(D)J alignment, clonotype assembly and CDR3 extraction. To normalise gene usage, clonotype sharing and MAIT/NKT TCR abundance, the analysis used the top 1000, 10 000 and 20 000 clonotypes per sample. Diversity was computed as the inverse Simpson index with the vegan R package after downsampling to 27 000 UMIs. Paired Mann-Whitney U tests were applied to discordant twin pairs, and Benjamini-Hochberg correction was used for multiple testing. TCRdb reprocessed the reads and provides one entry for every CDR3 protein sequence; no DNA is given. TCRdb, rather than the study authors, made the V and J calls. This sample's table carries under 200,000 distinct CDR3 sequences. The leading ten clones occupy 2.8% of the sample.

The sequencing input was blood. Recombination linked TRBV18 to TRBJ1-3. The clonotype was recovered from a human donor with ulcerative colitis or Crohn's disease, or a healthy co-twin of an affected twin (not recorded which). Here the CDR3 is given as CASSPPNKKDRISGNTIYF.